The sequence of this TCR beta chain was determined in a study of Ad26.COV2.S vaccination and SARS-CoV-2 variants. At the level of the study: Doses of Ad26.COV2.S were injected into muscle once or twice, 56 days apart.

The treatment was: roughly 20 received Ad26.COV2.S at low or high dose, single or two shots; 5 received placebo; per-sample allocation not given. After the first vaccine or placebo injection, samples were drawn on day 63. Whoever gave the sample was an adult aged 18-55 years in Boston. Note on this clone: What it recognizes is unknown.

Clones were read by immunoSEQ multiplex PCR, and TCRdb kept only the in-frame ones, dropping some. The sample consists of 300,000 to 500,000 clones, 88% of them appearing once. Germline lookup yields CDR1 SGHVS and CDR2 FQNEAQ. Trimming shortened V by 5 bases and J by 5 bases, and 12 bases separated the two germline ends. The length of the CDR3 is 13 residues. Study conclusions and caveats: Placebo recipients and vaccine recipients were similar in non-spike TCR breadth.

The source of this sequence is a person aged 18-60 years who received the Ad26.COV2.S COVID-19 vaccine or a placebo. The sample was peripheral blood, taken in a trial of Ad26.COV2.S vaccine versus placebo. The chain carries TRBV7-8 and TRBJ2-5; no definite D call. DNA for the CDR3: TGTGCCAGCAGCCACTCCTCCCAGGAGACCCAGTACTTC. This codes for CASSHSSQETQYF.